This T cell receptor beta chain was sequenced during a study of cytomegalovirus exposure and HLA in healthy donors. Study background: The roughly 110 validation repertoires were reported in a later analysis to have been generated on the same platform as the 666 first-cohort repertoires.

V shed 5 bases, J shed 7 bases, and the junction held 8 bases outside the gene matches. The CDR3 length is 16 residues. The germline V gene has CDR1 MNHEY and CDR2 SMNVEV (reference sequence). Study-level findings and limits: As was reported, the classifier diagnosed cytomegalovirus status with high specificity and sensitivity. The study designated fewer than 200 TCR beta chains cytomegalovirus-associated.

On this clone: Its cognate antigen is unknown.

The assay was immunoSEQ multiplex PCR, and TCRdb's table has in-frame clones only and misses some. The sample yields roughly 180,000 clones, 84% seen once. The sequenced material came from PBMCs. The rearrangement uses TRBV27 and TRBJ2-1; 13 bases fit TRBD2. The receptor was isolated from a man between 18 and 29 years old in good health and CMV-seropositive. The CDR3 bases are TGTGCCAGCAGTCCACGACTAGCGGGAGGTACTAATGAGCAGTTCTTC. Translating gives CASSPRLAGGTNEQFF.